This T cell receptor (beta chain) was sequenced for a study of CD8 T cells in Susac syndrome. An input of about 0.45 to 1 ug of RNA was subjected to reverse transcription using random hexamers. TCRdb re-called the immunoSEQ multiplex PCR reads through MiXCR, storing one row per CDR3 protein. Of hundreds of thousands of distinct CDR3 sequences listed, about 94% are singletons. What was sequenced was CD4+ T cells from PBMCs. This clonotype was obtained from a human donor with multiple sclerosis.

CDR3: CASSVGGTEGREKLFF. CDR3 nucleotides: TGTGCCAGCAGCGTAGGGGGGACGGAAGGAAGGGAAAAACTGTTTTTT. The chain recombines TRBV9 with TRBJ1-4, with a possible D match to TRBD1 (5 bases). Germline assignment: CDR1 SGDLS and CDR2 YYNGEE. V was clipped by 0 bases and J by 8 bases, with 17 bases between them. The CDR3 consists of 16 residues.